Each of the 18 T cell receptor beta chains below was sequenced from the same sample in a study of PD-L1 blockade in urothelial cancer. Time point given: pretreatment peripheral blood. The protocol was immunoSEQ multiplex PCR, while the TCRdb copy is restricted to in-frame clones and leaves out a portion. This table holds 85,000 to 90,000 clones, over 75% found once. Specimen: PBMCs, collected around atezolizumab (anti-PD-L1) treatment. Every receptor here comes from a man aged 55 to 70 with urothelial cancer.

The genes are TRBV30 and TRBJ1-4; 8 bases map to TRBD1. Trimming took 7 bases from V and 2 from J; bases not matched to a gene: 21. The germline gives CDR1 GTSNPN, CDR2 SVGIG (reference sequence). This CDR3 is 19 amino acids long. CDR3 sequence: CALKAFDRGTMATNEKLFF. The CDR3 nucleotides are TGTGCCTTAAAAGCATTTGACAGGGGTACCATGGCGACTAATGAAAAACTGTTTTTT.

In this sample, this clone turned up once. This chain links TRBV6-5 with TRBJ2-2, with 10 bases matching TRBD1. The CDR3 is 15 amino acids. The germline V gene encodes CDR1 MNHEY and CDR2 SVGAGI. V shed 6 bases, J shed 6 bases, and the junction held 7 bases outside the gene matches. DNA of the CDR3: TGTGCCAGCAGAGCCGGGACAGGGGCCCCCGGGGAGCTGTTTTTT. Protein: CASRAGTGAPGELFF.

The rearrangement uses TRBV11-3 and TRBJ2-5; 7 bases are shared with TRBD1. The DNA end lines up better with TRBJ2-4; the J call may be wrong. The CDR3 runs 14 residues. The germline V gene has CDR1 SGHNT and CDR2 YENEEA. The CDR3 protein is CASSLLRDSSIQYF. The CDR3 coding sequence is TGTGCCAGCAGCTTACTCCGGGACAGCTCCATTCAGTACTTC.

The V gene is TRBV19, the J gene TRBJ1-1; no definite D call. The CDR3 extends over 16 amino acids. The V end lost 5 bases, the J end lost 1 base, and 17 bases lay between the germline ends. Germline CDR1 and CDR2: LNHDA and SQIVND (reference sequence). The CDR3 region has the DNA TGTGCCAGTAGTGGAGGCACGCTGTTGTGGAACACTGAAGCTTTCTTT. Its translation is CASSGGTLLWNTEAFF.

V usage is TRBV18 and J usage is TRBJ1-4; 11 nucleotides agree with TRBD1. V dropped 3 bases and J dropped 7; count of bases not matched to a gene: 7. CDR1 is KGHSH, CDR2 LQKENI, per germline. This CDR3 has 16 residues. Here the CDR3 reads CASSPDRGRVGEKLFF. The DNA for the CDR3 is TGTGCCAGCTCACCGGACAGGGGGCGCGTAGGTGAAAAACTGTTTTTT.

This chain links TRBV2 with TRBJ2-4; tentative D call: TRBD1 (6 bases). This CDR3 is 15 amino acids long. CDR1 and CDR2 (germline): SNHLY, FYNNEI. The V and J ends lost 0 bases and 1 base respectively, with 7 bases between them. CDR3 protein: CASSEAQGAKNIQYF. CDR3 coding DNA: TGTGCCAGCAGTGAAGCTCAGGGGGCCAAAAACATTCAGTACTTC.

This clone came up a few times. V gene TRBV5-1 combines with J gene TRBJ1-6; TRBD1 might be the D (5 bases). The CDR3 extends over 14 amino acids. Germline CDR1 and CDR2: SGHRS and YFSETQ. Trimming shortened V by 4 bases and J by 10 bases, and 15 bases separated the two germline ends. The CDR3 reads CASSNSGLGSPLHF. The CDR3 nucleotides read TGCGCCAGCAGCAACTCAGGGTTAGGATCACCCCTCCACTTT.

The genes are TRBV5-1 and TRBJ2-7; D uncertain. CDR3 length: 13 amino acids. The germline CDR1 and CDR2 sequences are SGHRS and YFSETQ. V was trimmed by 0 bases and J by 1 base, leaving 5 bases between them. The CDR3 protein is CASSLDRSYEQYF. The CDR3 DNA sequence: TGCGCCAGCAGCTTGGACCGGTCCTACGAGCAGTACTTC.

Concerning this clone: Other DNA sequences in this sample translate to the same CDR3. CDR3 DNA: TGTGCCAGCAGTGACCTTTATAGCAATCAGCCCCAGCATTTT. Translation gives CASSDLYSNQPQHF. The chain is built from TRBV6-1 and TRBJ1-5; unclear D gene. CDR3 length: 14 residues. V dropped 3 bases and J dropped 0 bases, with 6 bases sitting between them. Germline loops: CDR1 MNHNS, CDR2 SASEGT.

The CDR3 sequence is CASSRGRGSFF. The CDR3, as DNA: TGTGCCAGCAGCAGGGGGCGAGGTTCTTTCTTT. J is TRBJ1-1 and V is TRBV28; 8 bases are a match to TRBD1. Germline CDR1 and CDR2: MDHEN and SYDVKM. The ends lost 6 bases at V and 12 bases at J; junction bases unmatched: 6. The CDR3 sequence is 11 residues long.

V usage is TRBV6-5 and J usage is TRBJ1-5, with TRBD1 identical over 7 bases. The ends lost 6 bases at V and 7 bases at J; junction bases unmatched: 12. Germline CDR1 and CDR2: MNHEY and SVGAGI. This CDR3 has 15 residues. The CDR3 here is CASRPGQFLGQPQHF. CDR3 coding DNA: TGTGCCAGCAGACCGGGACAGTTTTTAGGACAGCCCCAGCATTTT.

Details on this clone: This sample also contains other DNA sequences that code for the same CDR3. V gene TRBV7-9 combines with J gene TRBJ1-5; 8 bases match TRBD1. Germline CDR1 SEHNR, CDR2 FQNEAQ (reference sequence). This CDR3 has 16 amino acids. V lost 3 bases and J lost 0; bases outside the gene matches: 4. In DNA form, the CDR3 reads TGTGCCAGCAGCTTGGGGACAGGCAATAGCAATCAGCCCCAGCATTTT. Translated: CASSLGTGNSNQPQHF.

V gene TRBV9 combines with J gene TRBJ1-2; TRBD1 might be the D (6 bases). CDR3 size: 15 residues. Germline values: CDR1 SGDLS, CDR2 YYNGEE. The V gene lost 2 bases and the J gene lost 2 bases, with 13 bases spanning the gap. Here the CDR3 DNA reads TGTGCCAGCAGCGTTCTCCCGGACAGCAACTATGGCTACACCTTC. Amino acids: CASSVLPDSNYGYTF.

The V call is TRBV6-5, the J call TRBJ2-7; TRBD1 agrees at 7 bases. J was trimmed by 0 bases and V by 6 bases; bases with no gene match: 5. Looked up from germline, CDR1 is MNHEY and CDR2 is SVGAGI. This CDR3 region has 14 residues. CDR3 loop: CASRRTGDSYEQYF. The CDR3 DNA sequence: TGTGCCAGCAGGCGAACAGGGGACTCCTACGAGCAGTACTTC.

Only one count was recorded for this clone. CDR3 loop: CASSDAGTGFVPLHF. DNA for the CDR3: TGTGCCAGCAGTGATGCCGGGACAGGGTTCGTCCCCCTCCACTTT. The rearrangement joins TRBV6-1 to TRBJ1-6; 9 nucleotides line up with TRBD1. The CDR3 runs to 15 residues. J was trimmed by 13 bases and V by 3 bases; bases with no gene match: 10. CDR1 and CDR2 from the germline V gene are MNHNS and SASEGT.

The chain uses TRBV12-5 and TRBJ2-3; maybe TRBD2 (6 bases). V was pared by 6 bases and J by 2 bases, with 9 bases between. Germline V CDR1 and CDR2: LGHNT, FRNRAP. This CDR3 region has 13 residues. The CDR3 region is CASGSDYTDTQYF. The CDR3 DNA sequence: TGTGCTAGTGGCTCGGACTACACAGATACGCAGTATTTT.

This clone was counted a single time. The rearrangement joins TRBV28 to TRBJ1-1, with no clear D. The V end lost 4 bases, the J end lost 12 bases, and 12 bases lay between the germline ends. The CDR3 has 11 residues. CDR1 is MDHEN, CDR2 SYDVKM, per germline. CDR3 loop: CASSSGMRPFF. In nucleotides, the CDR3 is TGTGCCAGCAGTTCGGGGATGAGACCTTTCTTT.

The V call is TRBV13, the J call TRBJ1-2; no firm D call. The CDR3 runs to 12 residues. Germline V CDR1 and CDR2: PRHDT, FYEKMQ (reference sequence). Trimming left V 7 bases short and J 8 bases short, with 14 bases between. In DNA, the CDR3 is TGTGCCAGCACCCTAGAAGGTGTAGGCTACACCTTC. It encodes CASTLEGVGYTF.